The T cell receptor (beta chain) described here comes from a study of T-cell memory formation after mild COVID-19. On the study more broadly: TCR clusters were mostly confined to one donor each.

This clonotype was detected only a few times. No antigen is known for it. Germline CDR1 MRHNA, CDR2 SNTAGT. This CDR3 is built from 14 residues. V lost 0 bases and J 5 bases, leaving 10 bases between the germline ends. TCRdb processed the 5' RACE reads anew with MiXCR; each CDR3 protein has one entry. In the table there are approximately 290,000 distinct CDR3 sequences, 15% to 20% of which are singletons. Study conclusions and caveats: Later expanders leaned CD4+, whereas clones that contracted between day 15 and 85 were balanced CD4/CD8. The appearance of some responding clones in pre-infection memory suggested that cross-reactive memory joined.

The receptor's source is a man aged 18 to 30 who had mild COVID-19 (a few samples of this study predate the infection). Cell type and time point are not known. Sequencing was done on a sample of PBMCs or a T cell subset sorted from them (not recorded which). The V gene is TRBV6-4, the J gene TRBJ2-5; no reliable D call. The CDR3, as DNA: TGTGCCAGCAGTGACTCGGCGAGGAAGGAGACCCAGTACTTC. This encodes CASSDSARKETQYF.